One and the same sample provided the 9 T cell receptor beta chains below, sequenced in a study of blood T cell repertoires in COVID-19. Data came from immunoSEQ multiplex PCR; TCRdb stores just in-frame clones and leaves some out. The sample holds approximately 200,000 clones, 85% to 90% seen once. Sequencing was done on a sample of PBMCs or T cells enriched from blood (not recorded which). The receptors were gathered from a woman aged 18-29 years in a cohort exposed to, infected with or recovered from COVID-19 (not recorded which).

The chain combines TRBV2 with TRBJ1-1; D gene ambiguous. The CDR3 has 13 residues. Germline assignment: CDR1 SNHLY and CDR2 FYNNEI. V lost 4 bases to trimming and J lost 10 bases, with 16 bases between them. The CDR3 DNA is TGTGCCAGCAGTGGAACCTATTTTCGTAGAGCTTTCTTT. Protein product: CASSGTYFRRAFF.

CDR3 nucleotides: TGTGCCAGCAGCTTATTTGGACCCGGGACAATGAACACTGAAGCTTTCTTT. Its translation: CASSLFGPGTMNTEAFF. The chain joins TRBV7-8 to TRBJ1-1, with D perhaps matching TRBD1 (6 bases). CDR3 size: 17 residues. Per the germline V gene, CDR1 is SGHVS and CDR2 is FQNEAQ. V shed 2 bases and J shed 0 bases, with 16 bases lying between them.

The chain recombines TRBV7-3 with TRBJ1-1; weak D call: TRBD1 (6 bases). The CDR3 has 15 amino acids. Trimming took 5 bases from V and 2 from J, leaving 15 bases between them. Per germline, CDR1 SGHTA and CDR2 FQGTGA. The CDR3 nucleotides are TGTGCCAGCAGCCTCACGAAACAGGGAAACACTGAAGCTTTCTTT. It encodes CASSLTKQGNTEAFF. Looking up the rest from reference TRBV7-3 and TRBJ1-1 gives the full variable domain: GAGVSQTPSNKVTEKGKYVELRCDPISGHTALYWYRQSLGQGPEFLIYFQGTGAADDSGLPNDRFFAVRPEGSVSTLKIQRTERGDSAVYLCASSLTKQGNTEAFFGQGTRLTVV.

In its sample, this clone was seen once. The CDR3 loop is CASSPSRASGVNEQFF. DNA for the CDR3: TGTGCCAGCTCACCTTCGCGGGCTAGCGGGGTCAATGAGCAGTTCTTC. This sequence joins TRBV18 and TRBJ2-1; 9 bases are a match to TRBD2. Germline V CDR1 and CDR2: KGHSH, LQKENI. Trimming removed 3 bases from V and 6 bases from J; junction bases left unmatched: 9. CDR3 length: 16 residues.

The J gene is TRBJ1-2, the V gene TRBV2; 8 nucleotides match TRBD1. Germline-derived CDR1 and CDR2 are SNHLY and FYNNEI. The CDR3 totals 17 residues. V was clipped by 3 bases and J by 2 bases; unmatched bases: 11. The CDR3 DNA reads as TGTGCCAGCAGTGAGGTGGCAGGGGGCGCCGGAAACTATGGCTACACCTTC. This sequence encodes CASSEVAGGAGNYGYTF.

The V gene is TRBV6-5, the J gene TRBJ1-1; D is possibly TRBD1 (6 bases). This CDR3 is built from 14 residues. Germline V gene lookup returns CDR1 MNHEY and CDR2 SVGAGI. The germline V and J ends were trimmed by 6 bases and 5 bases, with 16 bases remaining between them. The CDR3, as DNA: TGTGCCAGCAGGGTGGGGGCAGGGGTAACTGAAGCTTTCTTT. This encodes CASRVGAGVTEAFF.

The CDR3 region is CASSVAGGGNGYTF. The CDR3 DNA is TGTGCCAGCAGCGTAGCAGGGGGCGGGAATGGCTACACCTTC. The J gene is TRBJ1-2, the V gene TRBV9; 8 positions match TRBD1. Germline V gene sequence: CDR1 SGDLS, CDR2 YYNGEE. The ends lost 0 bases at V and 6 bases at J; junction bases unmatched: 4. The CDR3 contains 14 residues.

DNA of the CDR3: TGTGCCAGCAGCAGCCGACTAGCGGGGAGTAGGGATGAGCAGTTCTTC. Its translation is CASSSRLAGSRDEQFF. The gene calls are TRBV11-1 and TRBJ2-1; 11 bases fit TRBD2. The CDR3 covers 16 residues. With V trimmed by 5 bases and J by 8 bases, 11 bases remained unmatched. Germline CDR1 is SGHAT and CDR2 is FQDESV (reference sequence).

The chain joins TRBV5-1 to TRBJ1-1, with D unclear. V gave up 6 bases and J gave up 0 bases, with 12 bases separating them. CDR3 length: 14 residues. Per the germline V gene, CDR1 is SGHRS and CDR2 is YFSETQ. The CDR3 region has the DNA TGCGCCAGCACCCTACTCGGGGTGAACACTGAAGCTTTCTTT. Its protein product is CASTLLGVNTEAFF.